This TCR beta chain was identified during a study of shared clonotypes between healthy human individuals. Profiled with immunoSEQ multiplex PCR; TCRdb holds only in-frame clones, not every one. The table includes 330,000 or so clones, about 74% detected once. Per the germline V gene, CDR1 is SEHNR and CDR2 is FQNEAQ (reference sequence). J was trimmed by 0 bases and V by 1 base; bases with no gene match: 3. CDR3 length: 17 residues. The rearrangement uses TRBV7-9 and TRBJ2-2, with TRBD2 matching 9 bases. This TCR was recovered from a man younger than 40 in good health. The specimen was memory CD4+ T cells sorted from blood. Subset reported: CD45RA-negative fraction. CDR3 residues: CASSLGSGRSNTGELFF. CDR3 nucleotide sequence: TGTGCCAGCAGCTTAGGGAGCGGGAGGTCGAACACCGGGGAGCTGTTTTTT. Full variable domain (outside the CDR3, taken from reference TRBV7-9 and TRBJ2-2): DTGVSQNPRHKITKRGQNVTFRCDPISEHNRLYWYRQTLGQGPEFLTYFQNEAQLEKSRLLSDRFSAERPKGSFSTLEIQRTEQGDSAMYLCASSLGSGRSNTGELFFGEGSRLTVL.